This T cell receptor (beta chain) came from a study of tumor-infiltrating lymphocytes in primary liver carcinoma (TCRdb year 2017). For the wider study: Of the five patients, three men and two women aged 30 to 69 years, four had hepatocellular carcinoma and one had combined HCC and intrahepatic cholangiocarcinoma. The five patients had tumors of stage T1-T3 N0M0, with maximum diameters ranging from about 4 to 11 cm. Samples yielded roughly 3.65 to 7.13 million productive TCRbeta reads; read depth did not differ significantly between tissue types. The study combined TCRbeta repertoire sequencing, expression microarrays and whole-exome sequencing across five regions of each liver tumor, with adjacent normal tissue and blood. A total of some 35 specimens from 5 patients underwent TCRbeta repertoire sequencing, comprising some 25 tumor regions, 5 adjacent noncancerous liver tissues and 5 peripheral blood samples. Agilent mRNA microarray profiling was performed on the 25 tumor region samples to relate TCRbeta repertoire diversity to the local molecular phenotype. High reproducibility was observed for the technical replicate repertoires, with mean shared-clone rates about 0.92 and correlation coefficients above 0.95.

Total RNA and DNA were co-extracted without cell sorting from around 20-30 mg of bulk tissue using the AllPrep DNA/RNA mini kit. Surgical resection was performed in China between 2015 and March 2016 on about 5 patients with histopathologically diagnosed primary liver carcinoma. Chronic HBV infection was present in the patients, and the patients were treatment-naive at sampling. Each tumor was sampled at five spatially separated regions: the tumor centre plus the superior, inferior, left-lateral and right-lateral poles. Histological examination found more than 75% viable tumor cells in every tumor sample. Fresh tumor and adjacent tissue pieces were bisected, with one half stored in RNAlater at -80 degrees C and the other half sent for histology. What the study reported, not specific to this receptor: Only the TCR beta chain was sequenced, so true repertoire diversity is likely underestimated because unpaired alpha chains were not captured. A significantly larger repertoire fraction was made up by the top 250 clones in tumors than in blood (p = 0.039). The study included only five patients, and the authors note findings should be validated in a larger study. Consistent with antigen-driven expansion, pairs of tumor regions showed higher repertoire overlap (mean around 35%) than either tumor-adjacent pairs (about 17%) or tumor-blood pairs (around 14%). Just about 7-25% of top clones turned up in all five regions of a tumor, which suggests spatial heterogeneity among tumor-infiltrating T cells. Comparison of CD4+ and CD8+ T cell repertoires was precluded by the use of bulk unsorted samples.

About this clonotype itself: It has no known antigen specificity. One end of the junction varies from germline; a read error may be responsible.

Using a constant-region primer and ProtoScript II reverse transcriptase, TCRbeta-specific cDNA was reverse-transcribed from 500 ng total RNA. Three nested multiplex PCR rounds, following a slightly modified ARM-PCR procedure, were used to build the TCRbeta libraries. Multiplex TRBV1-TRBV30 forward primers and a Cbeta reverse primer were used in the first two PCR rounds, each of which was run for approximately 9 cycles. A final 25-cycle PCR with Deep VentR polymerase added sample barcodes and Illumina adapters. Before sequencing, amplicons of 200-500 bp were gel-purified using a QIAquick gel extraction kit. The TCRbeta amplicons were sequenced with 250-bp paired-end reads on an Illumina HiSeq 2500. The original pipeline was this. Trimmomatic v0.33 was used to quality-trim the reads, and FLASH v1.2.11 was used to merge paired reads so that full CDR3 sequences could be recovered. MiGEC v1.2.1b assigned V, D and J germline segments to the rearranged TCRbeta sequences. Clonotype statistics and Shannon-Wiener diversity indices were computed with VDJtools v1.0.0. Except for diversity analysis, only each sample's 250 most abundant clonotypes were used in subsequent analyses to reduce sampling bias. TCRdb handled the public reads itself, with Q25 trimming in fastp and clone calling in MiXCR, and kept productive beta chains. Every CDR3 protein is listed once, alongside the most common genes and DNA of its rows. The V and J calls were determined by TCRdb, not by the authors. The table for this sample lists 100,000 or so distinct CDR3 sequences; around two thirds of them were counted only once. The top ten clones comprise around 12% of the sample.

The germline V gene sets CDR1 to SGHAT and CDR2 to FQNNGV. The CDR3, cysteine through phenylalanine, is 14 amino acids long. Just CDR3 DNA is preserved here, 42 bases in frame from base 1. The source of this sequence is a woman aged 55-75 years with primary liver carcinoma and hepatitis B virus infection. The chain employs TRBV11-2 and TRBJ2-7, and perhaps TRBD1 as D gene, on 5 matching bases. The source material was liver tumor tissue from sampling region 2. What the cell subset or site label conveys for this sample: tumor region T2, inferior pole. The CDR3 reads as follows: CASILDRRGNEQYF. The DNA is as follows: TGTGCTAGCATCTTAGATCGAAGGGGTAATGAGCAGTACTTC.